This T cell receptor (beta chain) came from a study of cytomegalovirus exposure and HLA in healthy donors. Overall study results and limits: Most TCR sequences were rare, but some public TCRs occurred in many donors.

With 60 Vbeta and 13 Jbeta primers, the PCR was carried out. Produced via immunoSEQ multiplex PCR; TCRdb's table is partial and in-frame only. The sample lists 130,000 or so clones, roughly three fifths occurring once. Comments on this clone: Its specificity is unknown.

Nominally healthy donors provided the samples, though records likely missed some immune exposures. Per the germline V gene, CDR1 is SNHLY and CDR2 is FYNNEI. This CDR3 has 13 residues. The V gene lost 7 bases and the J gene lost 7 bases, with 14 bases spanning the gap. The V call is TRBV2, the J call TRBJ1-5, with D possibly TRBD1 on 5 matching bases. The source material was PBMCs. This TCR was sampled from a woman aged 40 to 50 in good health and CMV-seronegative. CDR3 protein: CASTGRPTQPQHF. CDR3 bases: TGTGCCAGCACAGGGAGGCCGACCCAGCCCCAGCATTTT. Together with reference TRBV2 and TRBJ1-5, the CDR3 gives the full variable domain: EPEVTQTPSHQVTQMGQEVILRCVPISNHLYFYWYRQILGQKVEFLVSFYNNEISEKSEIFDDQFSVERPDGSNFTLKIRSTKLEDSAMYFCASTGRPTQPQHFGDGTRLSIL.